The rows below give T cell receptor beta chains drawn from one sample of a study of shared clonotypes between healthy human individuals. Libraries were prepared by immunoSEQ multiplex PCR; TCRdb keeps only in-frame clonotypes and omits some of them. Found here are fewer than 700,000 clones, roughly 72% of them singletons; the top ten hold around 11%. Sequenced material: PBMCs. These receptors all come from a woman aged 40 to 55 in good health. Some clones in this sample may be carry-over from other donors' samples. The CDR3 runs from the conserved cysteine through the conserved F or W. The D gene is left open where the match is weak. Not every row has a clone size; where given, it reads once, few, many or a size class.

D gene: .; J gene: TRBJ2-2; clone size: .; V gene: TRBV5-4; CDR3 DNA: TGTGCCAGCAGCTCGCCTTACGCGAACACCGGGGAGCTGTTTTTT; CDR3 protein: CASSSPYANTGELFF
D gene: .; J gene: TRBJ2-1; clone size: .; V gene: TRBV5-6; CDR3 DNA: TGTGCCAGCAGCATCGGACCAAGGGGGGGCTATGAGCAGTTCTTC; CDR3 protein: CASSIGPRGGYEQFF
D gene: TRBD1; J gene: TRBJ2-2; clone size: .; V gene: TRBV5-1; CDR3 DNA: TGCGCCAGCAGCTGGGACAGGCCGAACACCGGGGAGCTGTTTTTT; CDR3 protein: CASSWDRPNTGELFF
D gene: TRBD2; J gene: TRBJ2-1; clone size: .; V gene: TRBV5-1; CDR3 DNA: TGCGCCAGCAGCGCTGGGACTAGCGTTTTCAATGAGCAGTTCTTC; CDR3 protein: CASSAGTSVFNEQFF
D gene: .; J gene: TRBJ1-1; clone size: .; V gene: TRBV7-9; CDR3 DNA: TGTGCCAGCAGCCTACTACAGGGTAACACTGAAGCTTTCTTT; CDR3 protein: CASSLLQGNTEAFF
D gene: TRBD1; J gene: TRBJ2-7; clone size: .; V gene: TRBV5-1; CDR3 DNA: TGCGCCAGCAGCTCGACCGGGACAGGGGTTGTCTACGAGCAGTACTTC; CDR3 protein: CASSSTGTGVVYEQYF
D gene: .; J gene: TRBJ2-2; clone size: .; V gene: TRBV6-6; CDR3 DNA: TGTGCCAGCAGTTACTCGGGAGCTGATGGCGGGGAGCTGTTTTTT; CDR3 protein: CASSYSGADGGELFF
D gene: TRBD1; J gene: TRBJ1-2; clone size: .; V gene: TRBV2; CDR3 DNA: TGTGCCAGCAGTGAAGGGTTAGGGGGCGCTGGCTATGGCTACACCTTC; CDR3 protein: CASSEGLGGAGYGYTF
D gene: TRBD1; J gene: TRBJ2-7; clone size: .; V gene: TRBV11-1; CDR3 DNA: TGTGCCAGCAGCTTAGGACCCGGGACAGAGGGCTACGAGCAGTACTTC; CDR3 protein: CASSLGPGTEGYEQYF
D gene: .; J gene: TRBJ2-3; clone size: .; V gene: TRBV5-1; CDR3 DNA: TGCGCCAGCAGCTTGTGGCAGGGGACAGATACGCAGTATTTT; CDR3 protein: CASSLWQGTDTQYF
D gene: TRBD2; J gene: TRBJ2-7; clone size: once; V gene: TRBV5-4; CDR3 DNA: TGTGCCAGCAGCTTCGAGCGGGAGGCCTTTTACGAGCAGTACTTC; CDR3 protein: CASSFEREAFYEQYF
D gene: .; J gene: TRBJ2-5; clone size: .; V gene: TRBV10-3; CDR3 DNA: TGTGCCATCAGTGCTGAGGTTCGTGAGACCCAGTACTTC; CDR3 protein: CAISAEVRETQYF
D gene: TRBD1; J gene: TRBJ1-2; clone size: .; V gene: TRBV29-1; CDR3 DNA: TGCAGCGTAATCGAACAGGGGATCTATGGCTACACCTTC; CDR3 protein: CSVIEQGIYGYTF
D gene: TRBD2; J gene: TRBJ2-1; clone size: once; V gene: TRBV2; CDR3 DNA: TGTGCCAGCAGGAAACTAGCGGGAGCGGTCAATGAGCAGTTCTTC; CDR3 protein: CASRKLAGAVNEQFF
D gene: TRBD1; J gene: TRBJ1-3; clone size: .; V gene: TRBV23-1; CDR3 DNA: TGCGCCAGCAGTCACGGACAGGAGGCTAGATCCCCCTCTGGAAACACCATATATTTT; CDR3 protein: CASSHGQEARSPSGNTIYF
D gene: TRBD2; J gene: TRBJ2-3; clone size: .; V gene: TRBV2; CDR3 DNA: TGTGCCAGCAGTCTAGGAGCGGGGGGTGATACGCAGTATTTT; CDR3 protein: CASSLGAGGDTQYF
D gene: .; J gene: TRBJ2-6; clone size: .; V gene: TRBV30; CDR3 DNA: TGTGCCTGGAGTTTTGGTGGGGCCAGTGTCCTGACTTTC; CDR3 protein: CAWSFGGASVLTF
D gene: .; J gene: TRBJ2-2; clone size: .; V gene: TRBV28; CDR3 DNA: TGTGCCAGCAGGGCCTCCCTGGGCCGGGGCACCGGGGAGCTGTTTTTT; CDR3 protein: CASRASLGRGTGELFF
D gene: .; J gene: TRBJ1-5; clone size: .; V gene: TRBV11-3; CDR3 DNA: TGTGCCAGCAGCTCAGTTCGGGGGGGCCAGCCCCAGCATTTT; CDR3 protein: CASSSVRGGQPQHF
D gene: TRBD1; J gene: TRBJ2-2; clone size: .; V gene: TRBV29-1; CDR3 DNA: TGCAGCGTTGCGTGGGACAGGCATACCGGGGAGCTGTTTTTT; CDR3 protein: CSVAWDRHTGELFF
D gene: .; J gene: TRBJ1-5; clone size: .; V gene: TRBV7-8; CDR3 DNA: TGTGCCAGCACCCTATTCGGGGGGAGCAATCAGCCCCAGCATTTT; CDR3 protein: CASTLFGGSNQPQHF
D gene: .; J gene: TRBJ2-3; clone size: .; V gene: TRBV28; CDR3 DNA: TGTGCCAGCAGTTTCGTCGGGGCCCTAAAGGTCGATACGCAGTATTTT; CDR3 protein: CASSFVGALKVDTQYF
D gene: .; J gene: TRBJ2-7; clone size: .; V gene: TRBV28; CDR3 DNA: TGTGCCAGCAGTTTATCGTGGGAGCAGTACTTC; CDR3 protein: CASSLSWEQYF
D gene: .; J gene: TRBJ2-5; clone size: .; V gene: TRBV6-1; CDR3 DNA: TGTGCCAGCCCCTCCCGGTTGTCCAAACAAGAGACCCAGTACTTC; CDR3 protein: CASPSRLSKQETQYF
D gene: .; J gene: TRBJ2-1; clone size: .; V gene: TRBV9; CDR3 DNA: TGTGCCAGCAGACCTTTGAGCTCCTACAATGAGCAGTTCTTC; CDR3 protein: CASRPLSSYNEQFF
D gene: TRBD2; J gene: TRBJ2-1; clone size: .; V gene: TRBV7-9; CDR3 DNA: TGTGCCAGCAGCCTGTTACTAGCGGGAGGGCCCGGTGAGCAGTTCTTC; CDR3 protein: CASSLLLAGGPGEQFF
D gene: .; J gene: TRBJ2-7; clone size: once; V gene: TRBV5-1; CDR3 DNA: TGCGCCAGCAGCTTGGTTGGTAGCGGCCAGATTAAATACGAGCAGTACTTC; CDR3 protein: CASSLVGSGQIKYEQYF
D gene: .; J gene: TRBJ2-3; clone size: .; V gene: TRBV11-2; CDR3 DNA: TGTGCCAGCAGCCCGAATAGCGTAGATACGCAGTATTTT; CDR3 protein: CASSPNSVDTQYF
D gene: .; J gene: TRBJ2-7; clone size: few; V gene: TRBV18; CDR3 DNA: TGTGCCAGCTCACCGGTTCCAGGGTTATCCTACGAGCAGTACTTC; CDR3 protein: CASSPVPGLSYEQYF
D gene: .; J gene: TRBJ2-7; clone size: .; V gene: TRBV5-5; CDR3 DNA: TGTGCCAGCAGTCCACAGGCGACAGGCGAGCAGTACTTC; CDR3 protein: CASSPQATGEQYF
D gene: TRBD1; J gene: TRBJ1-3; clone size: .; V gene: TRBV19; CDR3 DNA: TGTGCCAGTAGAAGACAGGGATTCATGCCGACCTCTGGAAACACCATATATTTT; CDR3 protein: CASRRQGFMPTSGNTIYF
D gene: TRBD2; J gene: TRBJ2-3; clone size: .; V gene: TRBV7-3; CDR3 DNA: TGTGCCAGCAGCATCGGACTAGCGGGCACAGATACGCAGTATTTT; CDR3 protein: CASSIGLAGTDTQYF
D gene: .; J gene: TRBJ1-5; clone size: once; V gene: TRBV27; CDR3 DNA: TGTGCCAGCAGTTTAGCGGTGGGCGGGTCCAATCAGCCCCAGCATTTT; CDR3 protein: CASSLAVGGSNQPQHF
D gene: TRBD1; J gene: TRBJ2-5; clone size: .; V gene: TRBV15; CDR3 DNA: TGTGCCACCAGCGTTCGGACAGGGCCCCAGGAGACCCAGTACTTC; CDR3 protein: CATSVRTGPQETQYF
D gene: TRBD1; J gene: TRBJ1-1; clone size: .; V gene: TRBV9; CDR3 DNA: TGTGCCAGCGGCGGGACAGACCCTCGCACTGAAGCTTTCTTT; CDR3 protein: CASGGTDPRTEAFF
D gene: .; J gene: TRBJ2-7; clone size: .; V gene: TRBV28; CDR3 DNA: TGTGCCAGCAGTTTGACGGGCCTTATGAGGGAGCAGTACTTC; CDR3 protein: CASSLTGLMREQYF
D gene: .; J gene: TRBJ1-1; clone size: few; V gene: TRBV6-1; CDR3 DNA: TGTGCCAGCAAGAGGGGGTCACAGACTGAAGCTTTCTTT; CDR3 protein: CASKRGSQTEAFF
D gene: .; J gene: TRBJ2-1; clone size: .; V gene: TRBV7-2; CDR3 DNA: TGTGCCAGCAGGCCGACAGCCAGGACAATGCGCGATGAGCAGTTCTTC; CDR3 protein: CASRPTARTMRDEQFF
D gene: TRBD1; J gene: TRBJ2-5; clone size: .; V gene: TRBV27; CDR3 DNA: TGTGCCAGCAGTTTACAGGGGGCGGTGGAGACCCAGTACTTC; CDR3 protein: CASSLQGAVETQYF
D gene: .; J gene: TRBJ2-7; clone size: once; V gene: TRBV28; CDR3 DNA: TGTGCCAGCAGTTTATGGGTCGGGGGCGCCGGGTACGAGCAGTACTTC; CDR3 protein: CASSLWVGGAGYEQYF
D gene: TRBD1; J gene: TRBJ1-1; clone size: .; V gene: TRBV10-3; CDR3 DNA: TGTGCCATCAGTCAAGGGACAGGGAACACTGAAGCTTTCTTT; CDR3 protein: CAISQGTGNTEAFF
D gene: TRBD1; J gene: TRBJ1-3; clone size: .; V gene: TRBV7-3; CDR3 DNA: TGTGCCAGCAGCGAGGGACAGGGGTTCGGAAACACCATATATTTT; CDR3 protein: CASSEGQGFGNTIYF
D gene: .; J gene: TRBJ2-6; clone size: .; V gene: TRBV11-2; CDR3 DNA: TGTGCCAGCAGCTCCCGATTCTCTGGGGCCAACGTCCTGACTTTC; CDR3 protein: CASSSRFSGANVLTF
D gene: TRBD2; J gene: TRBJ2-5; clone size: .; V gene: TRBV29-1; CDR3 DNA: TGCAGCGTTCATGGGGGAGGGCAAGAGACCCAGTACTTC; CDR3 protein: CSVHGGGQETQYF
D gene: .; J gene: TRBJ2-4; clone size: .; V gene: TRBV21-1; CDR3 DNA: TGTGCCAGCAGCAAAGGGGGAGTTCCTACGTCCAAAAACATTCAGTACTTC; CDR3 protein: CASSKGGVPTSKNIQYF
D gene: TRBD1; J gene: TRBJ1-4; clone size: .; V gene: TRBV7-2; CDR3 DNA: TGTGCCAGCAGCCTAACCCTGACAGGGAATAATGAAAAACTGTTTTTT; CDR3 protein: CASSLTLTGNNEKLFF
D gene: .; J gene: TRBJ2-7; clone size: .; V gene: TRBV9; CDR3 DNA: TGTGCCAGCAGCGTAGAAGGGGCGGGCGAGCAGTACTTC; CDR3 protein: CASSVEGAGEQYF
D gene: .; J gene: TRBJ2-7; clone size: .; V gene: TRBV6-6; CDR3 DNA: TGTGCCAGCAGGGTAGCGGAGCTATCCTACGAGCAGTACTTC; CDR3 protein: CASRVAELSYEQYF
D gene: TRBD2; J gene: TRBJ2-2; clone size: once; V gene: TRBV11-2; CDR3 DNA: TGTGCCAGCAGCTGGGGACTAGACGGCACCGGGGAGCTGTTTTTT; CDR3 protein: CASSWGLDGTGELFF
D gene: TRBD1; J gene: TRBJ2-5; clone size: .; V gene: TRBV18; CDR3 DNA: TGTGCCAGCTCACCTTCAGGACAGGGAGTAGGGGAGACCCAGTACTTC; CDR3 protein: CASSPSGQGVGETQYF
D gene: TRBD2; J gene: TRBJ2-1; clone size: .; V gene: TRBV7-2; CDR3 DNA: TGTGCCAGCAGCTTGAGTGGGGCGGGAGGGCCGCCCGATGAGCAGTTCTTC; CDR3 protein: CASSLSGAGGPPDEQFF
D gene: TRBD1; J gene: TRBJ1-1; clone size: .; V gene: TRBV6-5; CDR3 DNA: TGTGCCAGCAGTCAGCGACAGGGTAACACTGAAGCTTTCTTT; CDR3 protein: CASSQRQGNTEAFF
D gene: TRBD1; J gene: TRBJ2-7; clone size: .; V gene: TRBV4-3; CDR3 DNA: TGCGCCAGCAGCCAAGTACAGGGGGGTCTCTCCGAGCAGTACTTC; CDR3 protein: CASSQVQGGLSEQYF
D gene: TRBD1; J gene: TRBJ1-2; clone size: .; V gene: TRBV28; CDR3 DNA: TGTGCCAGCCGACCGACAGGGGGCTGGGTAGGCTACACCTTC; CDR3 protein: CASRPTGGWVGYTF
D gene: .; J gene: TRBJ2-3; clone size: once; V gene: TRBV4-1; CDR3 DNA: TGCGCCAGCAGCCGGGGCAGGGAGATCACAGATACGCAGTATTTT; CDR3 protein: CASSRGREITDTQYF
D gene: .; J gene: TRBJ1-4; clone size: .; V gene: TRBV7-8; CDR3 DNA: TGTGCCAGCAGCTTAGGAGGGAATGAAAAACTGTTTTTT; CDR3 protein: CASSLGGNEKLFF
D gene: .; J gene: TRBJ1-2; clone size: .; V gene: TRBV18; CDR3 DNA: TGTGCCAGCTCACTAGCGGAGGGATCCTATGGCTACACCTTC; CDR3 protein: CASSLAEGSYGYTF
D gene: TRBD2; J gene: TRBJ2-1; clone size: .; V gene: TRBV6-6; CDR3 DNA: TGTGCCAGCAGTCCCTCTGCGACGGGGGGTTACAATGAGCAGTTCTTC; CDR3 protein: CASSPSATGGYNEQFF